This T cell receptor beta chain appears in the sequencing data of a study of identical twins. This clonotype was observed at least ten times. Germline lookup yields CDR1 MGHRA and CDR2 YSYEKL. Germline trimming cut 0 bases from V and 3 bases from J; bases unmatched to any gene: 4. The CDR3 consists of 16 residues. TCRdb fed the 5' RACE reads into MiXCR, producing one record per CDR3 protein. Of about 660,000 distinct CDR3 sequences in the sample, 8% to 9% were seen once. This same sample was also part of a study on yellow fever vaccine responses in identical twins.

Sequenced sample: PBMCs. The chain carries TRBV4-1 and TRBJ2-3; 9 bases are a match to TRBD2. This receptor was taken from a woman aged 18-29 years in good health. CDR3 amino acids: CASSQDATSGTDTQYF. In nucleotides, the CDR3 is TGCGCCAGCAGCCAAGATGCGACTAGCGGAACAGATACGCAGTATTTT.